This T cell receptor (beta chain) emerged from a study of control samples from healthy donors and cancer patients. CDR3 size: 13 residues. V lost 0 bases to trimming and J lost 7 bases, with 10 bases between them. Germline assignment: CDR1 SGHTS and CDR2 YDEGEE. Clones were sequenced by immunoSEQ multiplex PCR, and TCRdb holds only the in-frame ones, with some missing. This repertoire shows 100,000 to 150,000 clones, roughly 87% found once; its top ten account for around 2%. This chain joins TRBV5-8 and TRBJ1-2; D gene uncertain. This TCR came from a man between 18 and 29 years old in good health. Input material: blood. CDR3 in amino acids: CASSLGRRPGYTF. CDR3 bases: TGTGCCAGCAGCTTGGGTCGGCGGCCTGGCTACACCTTC.